This T cell receptor (beta chain) was identified in a study of metastatic and nonmetastatic thyroid tumors. As for the study in general: Malignant thyroid and benign thyroid patients provided blood and tumor or nodule tissue whose repertoires were compared.

Study outcomes and limitations: Reportedly, malignant thyroid tumors had significantly higher TCR beta diversity than benign nodules, in blood and tumor.

The table lists this clone with many counts. Antigen: not known. Nobody among the patients had been given any treatment before thyroid surgery. Methods used by the authors: The study built a papillary thyroid cancer distant-metastasis classifier from CDR3 differences across clinicopathological groups. TCRdb re-called clones via MiXCR from the PCR reads. The V and J calls shown here were made by TCRdb, not taken from the authors' results. The sample consists of 20,000 to 25,000 clones, approximately 14% of them appearing once. The sample comprised blood. The origin of this receptor is a female donor with papillary thyroid cancer or a benign thyroid nodule (not recorded which). Some clones in this sample may be carry-over from other donors' samples.

This CDR3 reads CASSLGLSTSGEQYF. The CDR3 nucleotides read TGTGCCAGCAGCTTGGGGTTGTCAACCAGTGGCGAGCAGTACTTC. J is TRBJ2-7 and V is TRBV7-9, with D uncertain. CDR3 length: 15 residues. V was shortened by 3 bases and J by 6 bases, with 18 bases between the two germline ends. Germline V gene sequence: CDR1 SEHNR, CDR2 FQNEAQ (reference sequence).